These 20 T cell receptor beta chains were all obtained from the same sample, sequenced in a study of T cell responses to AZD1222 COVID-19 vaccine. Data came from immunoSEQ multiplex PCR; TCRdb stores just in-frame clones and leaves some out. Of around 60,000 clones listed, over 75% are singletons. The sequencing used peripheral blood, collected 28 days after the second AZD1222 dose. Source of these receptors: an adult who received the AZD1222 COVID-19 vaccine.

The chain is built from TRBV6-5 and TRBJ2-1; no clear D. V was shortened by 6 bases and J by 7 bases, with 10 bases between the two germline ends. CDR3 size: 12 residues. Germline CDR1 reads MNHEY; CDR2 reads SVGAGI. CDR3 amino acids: CASSPARNEQFF. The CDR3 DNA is TGTGCCAGCAGCCCCGCACGGAATGAGCAGTTCTTC.

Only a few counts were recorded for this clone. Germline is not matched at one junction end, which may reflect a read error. This CDR3 is CASSPPGGRAFF. The CDR3 DNA reads as TGTGCCAGCAGTCCTCCCGGGGGGCGGGCGTTCTTC. This rearrangement joins TRBV3-1 (or the pseudogene TRBV3-2) to TRBJ2-7; tentatively, D is TRBD2 (7 bases). The CDR3 loop spans 12 amino acids. Germline CDR1 is LGHDT and CDR2 is YNNKEL (reference sequence).

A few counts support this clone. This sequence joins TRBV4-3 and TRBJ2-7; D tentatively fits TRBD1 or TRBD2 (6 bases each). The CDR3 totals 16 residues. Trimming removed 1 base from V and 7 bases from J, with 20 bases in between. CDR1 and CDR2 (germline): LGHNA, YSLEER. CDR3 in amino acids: CASSQVTGGGPGEQYF. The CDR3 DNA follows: TGCGCCAGCAGCCAAGTGACAGGAGGAGGGCCTGGTGAGCAGTACTTC.

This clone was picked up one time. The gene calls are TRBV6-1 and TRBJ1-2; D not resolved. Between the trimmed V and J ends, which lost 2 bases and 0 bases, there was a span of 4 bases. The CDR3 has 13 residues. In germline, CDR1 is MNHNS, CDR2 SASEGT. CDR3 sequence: CASSETANYGYTF. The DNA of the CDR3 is TGTGCCAGCAGTGAAACCGCTAACTATGGCTACACCTTC.

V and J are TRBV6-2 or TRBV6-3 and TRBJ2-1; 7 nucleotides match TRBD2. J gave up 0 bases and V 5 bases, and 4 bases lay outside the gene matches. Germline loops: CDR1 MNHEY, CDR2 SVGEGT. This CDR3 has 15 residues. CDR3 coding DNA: TGTGCCAGCAGTCTTAGCGGGTACTCCTACAATGAGCAGTTCTTC. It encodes CASSLSGYSYNEQFF.

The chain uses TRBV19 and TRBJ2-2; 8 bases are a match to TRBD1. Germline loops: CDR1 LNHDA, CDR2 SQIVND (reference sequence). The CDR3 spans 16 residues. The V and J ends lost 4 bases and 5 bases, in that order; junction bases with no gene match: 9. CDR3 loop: CASSRQDRDKTGELFF. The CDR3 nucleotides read TGTGCCAGTAGTAGGCAGGACAGGGACAAGACCGGGGAGCTGTTTTTT.

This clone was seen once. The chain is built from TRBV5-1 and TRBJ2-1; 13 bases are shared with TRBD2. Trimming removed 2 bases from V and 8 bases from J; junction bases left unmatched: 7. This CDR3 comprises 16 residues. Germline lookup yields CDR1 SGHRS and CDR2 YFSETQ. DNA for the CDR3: TGCGCCAGCAGCTTACTAGCGGGAGGGCCATCGGATGAGCAGTTCTTC. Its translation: CASSLLAGGPSDEQFF.

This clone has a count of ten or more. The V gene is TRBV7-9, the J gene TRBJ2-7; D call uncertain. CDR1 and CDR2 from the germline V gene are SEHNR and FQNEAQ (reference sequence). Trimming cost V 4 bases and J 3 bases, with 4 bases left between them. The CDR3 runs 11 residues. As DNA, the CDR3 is TGTGCCAGCAGCTCCTACTACGAGCAGTACTTC. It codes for CASSSYYEQYF. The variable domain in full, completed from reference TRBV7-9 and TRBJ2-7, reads DTGVSQNPRHKITKRGQNVTFRCDPISEHNRLYWYRQTLGQGPEFLTYFQNEAQLEKSRLLSDRFSAERPKGSFSTLEIQRTEQGDSAMYLCASSSYYEQYFGPGTRLTVT.

DNA for the CDR3: TGTGCCAGTAGCCCCGGCCCCAACTATGGCTACACCTTC. Its protein product is CASSPGPNYGYTF. The V call is TRBV19, the J call TRBJ1-2; D is unresolved. CDR1 and CDR2 from the germline V gene are LNHDA and SQIVND (reference sequence). The length of the CDR3 is 13 residues. V was cut by 6 bases and J by 2 bases, with 10 bases left in between. Drawing the rest from reference TRBV19 and TRBJ1-2, the complete variable domain is DGGITQSPKYLFRKEGQNVTLSCEQNLNHDAMYWYRQDPGQGLRLIYYSQIVNDFQKGDIAEGYSVSREKKESFPLTVTSAQKNPTAFYLCASSPGPNYGYTFGSGTRLTVV.

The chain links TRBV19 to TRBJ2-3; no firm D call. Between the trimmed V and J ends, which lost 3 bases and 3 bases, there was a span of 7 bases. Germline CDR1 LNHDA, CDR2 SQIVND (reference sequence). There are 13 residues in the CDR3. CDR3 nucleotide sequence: TGTGCCAGTAGTATGGCTAAAACAGATACGCAGTATTTT. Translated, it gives CASSMAKTDTQYF.

The CDR3 DNA reads TGTGCCAGCAGTTACGTGGGGTTGGTGGATACGCAGTATTTT. Its protein is CASSYVGLVDTQYF. The chain combines TRBV6-2 or TRBV6-3 with TRBJ2-3; D not resolved. Germline values: CDR1 MNHEY, CDR2 SVGEGT. V lost 2 bases and J lost 6, with 12 bases in between. This CDR3 is built from 14 residues.

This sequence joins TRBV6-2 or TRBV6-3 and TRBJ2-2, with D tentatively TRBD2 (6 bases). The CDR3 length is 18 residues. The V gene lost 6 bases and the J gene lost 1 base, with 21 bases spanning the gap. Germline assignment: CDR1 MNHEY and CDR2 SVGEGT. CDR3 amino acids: CASSLMGRRALNTGELFF. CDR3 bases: TGTGCCAGCAGCCTAATGGGGCGGAGGGCCCTGAACACCGGGGAGCTGTTTTTT.

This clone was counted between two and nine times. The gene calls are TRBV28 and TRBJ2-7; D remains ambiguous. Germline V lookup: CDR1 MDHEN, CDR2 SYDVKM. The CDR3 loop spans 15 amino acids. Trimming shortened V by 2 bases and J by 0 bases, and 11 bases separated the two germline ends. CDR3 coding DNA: TGTGCCAGCAGTTTACGGCACCGGGTCTCCTACGAGCAGTACTTC. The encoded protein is CASSLRHRVSYEQYF.

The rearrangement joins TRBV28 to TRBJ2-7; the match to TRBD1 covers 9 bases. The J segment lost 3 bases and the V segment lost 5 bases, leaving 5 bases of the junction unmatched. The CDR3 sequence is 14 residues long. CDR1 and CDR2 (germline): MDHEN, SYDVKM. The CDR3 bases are TGTGCCAGCAGTCTAAGACAGGGGGGCTACGAGCAGTACTTC. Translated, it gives CASSLRQGGYEQYF.

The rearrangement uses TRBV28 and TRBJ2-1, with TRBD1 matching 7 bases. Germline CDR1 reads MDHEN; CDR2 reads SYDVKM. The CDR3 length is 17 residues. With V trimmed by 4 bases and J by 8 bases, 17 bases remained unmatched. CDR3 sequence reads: CASSSGRTGSLADEQFF. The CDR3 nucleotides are TGTGCCAGCAGTTCGGGACGGACAGGATCCCTTGCGGATGAGCAGTTCTTC.

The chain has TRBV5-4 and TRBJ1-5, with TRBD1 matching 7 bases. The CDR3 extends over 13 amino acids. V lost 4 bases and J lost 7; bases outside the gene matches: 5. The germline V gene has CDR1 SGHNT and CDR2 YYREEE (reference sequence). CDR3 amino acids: CASSPDRDQPQHF. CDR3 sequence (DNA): TGTGCCAGCAGCCCAGACAGGGACCAGCCCCAGCATTTT.

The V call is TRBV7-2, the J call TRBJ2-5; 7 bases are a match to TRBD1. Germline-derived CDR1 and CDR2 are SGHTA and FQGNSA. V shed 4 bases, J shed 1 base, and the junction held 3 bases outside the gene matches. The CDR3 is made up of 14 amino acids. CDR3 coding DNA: TGTGCCAGCAGCTACGGACAGGCCCAAGAGACCCAGTACTTC. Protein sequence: CASSYGQAQETQYF.

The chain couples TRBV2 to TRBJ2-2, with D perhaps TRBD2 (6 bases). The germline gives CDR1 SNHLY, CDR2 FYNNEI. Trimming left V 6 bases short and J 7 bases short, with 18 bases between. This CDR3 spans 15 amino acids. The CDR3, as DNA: TGTGCCAGCAGACGACGACGGGGGTCGAGCGGGGAGCTGTTTTTT. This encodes CASRRRRGSSGELFF.

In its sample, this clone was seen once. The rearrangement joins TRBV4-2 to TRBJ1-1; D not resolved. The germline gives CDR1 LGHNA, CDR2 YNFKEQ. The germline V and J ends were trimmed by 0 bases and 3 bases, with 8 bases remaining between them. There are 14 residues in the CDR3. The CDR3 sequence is CASSQDGLDTEAFF. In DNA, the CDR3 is TGTGCCAGCAGCCAAGATGGGCTGGACACTGAAGCTTTCTTT.

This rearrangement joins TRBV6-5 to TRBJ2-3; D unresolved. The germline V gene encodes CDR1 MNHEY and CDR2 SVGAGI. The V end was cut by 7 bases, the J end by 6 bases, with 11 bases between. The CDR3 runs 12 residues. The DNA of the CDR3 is TGTGCCAGCACCACACTCCTGGATACGCAGTATTTT. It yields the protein CASTTLLDTQYF.